A single sample is the source of the 26 T cell receptor beta chains below, sequenced in a study of CD8 T cells in ankylosing spondylitis. Whole-study findings and limits: In ankylosing spondylitis blood, a motif of seven or eight highly homologous TCR beta variants appeared characteristic.

In TCRdb, the 5' RACE reads were re-called with MiXCR into one record per CDR3 protein. This sample carries more than 400,000 distinct CDR3 sequences, about 5.4% of them seen once, and the ten largest clones take roughly 3.5%. These TCRs' antigens remain unknown. Input material: blood, either unsorted or a sorted T cell fraction (not recorded which). The receptors were gathered from a male donor with ankylosing spondylitis.

This clonotype was detected ten times or more. The V and J genes are TRBV10-3 and TRBJ2-5, with 7 bases aligning to TRBD2. The V and J ends lost 0 bases and 11 bases, in that order; junction bases with no gene match: 3. CDR1 and CDR2 from the germline V gene are ENHRY and SYGVKD. The CDR3 runs 12 residues. The CDR3 region is CAISESQAGQYF. In DNA form, the CDR3 reads TGTGCCATCAGTGAGTCTCAAGCGGGGCAGTACTTC.

The sample holds many counts of this clonotype. V and J are TRBV27 and TRBJ1-4, with 9 bases aligning to TRBD1. The germline gives CDR1 MNHEY, CDR2 SMNVEV (reference sequence). This CDR3 region has 17 residues. Losses at the gene ends were 8 bases for V and 5 bases for J; bases not matched to a gene: 15. CDR3 amino acids: CASRWGQGGRKNEKLFF. The CDR3 region has the DNA TGTGCCAGCCGATGGGGACAGGGTGGGAGGAAGAATGAAAAACTGTTTTTT.

This clonotype was detected ten times or more. The rearrangement joins TRBV7-9 to TRBJ1-2; no definite D call. The V gene's germline CDR1 is SEHNR and CDR2 FQNEAQ (reference sequence). V lost 5 bases to trimming and J lost 4 bases, with 5 bases between them. The CDR3 is 11 residues long. The CDR3 is CASSAPYGYTF. The CDR3 DNA follows: TGTGCCAGCAGCGCGCCCTATGGCTACACCTTC.

This clonotype was detected many times. V usage is TRBV24-1 and J usage is TRBJ2-1; 8 nucleotides line up with TRBD2. The CDR3 spans 15 residues. The V segment lost 5 bases and the J segment 2 bases; nucleotides outside the gene matches: 4. CDR1 KGHDR and CDR2 SFDVKD come from the germline V gene. CDR3 in DNA: TGTGCCACCAGTGGGGTCGGGGGGGCCTACAATGAGCAGTTCTTC. Translating gives CATSGVGGAYNEQFF.

This clonotype showed up many times. This rearrangement joins TRBV3-1 to TRBJ2-1; D is undetermined. Germline V gene lookup returns CDR1 LGHDT and CDR2 YNNKEL (reference sequence). The CDR3 extends over 13 amino acids. The V gene lost 2 bases and the J gene lost 9 bases, with 11 bases spanning the gap. The CDR3 DNA reads TGTGCCAGCAGCCAACTGTCGGTCGGTGAGCAGTTCTTC. This gives the protein CASSQLSVGEQFF.

This rearrangement joins TRBV27 to TRBJ2-1; unclear D gene. Germline V CDR1 and CDR2: MNHEY, SMNVEV (reference sequence). CDR3 length: 15 amino acids. V was pared by 3 bases and J by 5 bases, with 14 bases between. As DNA, the CDR3 is TGTGCCAGCAGTTTCGGGTACCTAACAAACAATGAGCAGTTCTTC. It specifies CASSFGYLTNNEQFF.

The rearrangement uses TRBV20-1 and TRBJ2-6, with unresolved D. The CDR3 length is 16 residues. Germline CDR1 reads DFQATT; CDR2 reads SNEGSKA (reference sequence). Trimming removed 3 bases from V and 2 bases from J, with 14 bases in between. CDR3 in DNA: TGCAGTGCTAGGGCCGGCCCGGCGGCTGGGGCCAACGTCCTGACTTTC. This encodes CSARAGPAAGANVLTF.

This clonotype was seen ten or more times. The chain employs TRBV20-1 and TRBJ1-1; D not certain. Germline V gene data show CDR1 as DFQATT and CDR2 as SNEGSKA (reference sequence). V lost 7 bases to trimming and J lost 4 bases, with 10 bases between them. The CDR3 is 11 amino acids. The CDR3 region is CSGAGITEAFF. In DNA, the CDR3 is TGCAGTGGGGCCGGAATCACTGAAGCTTTCTTT.

In its sample, this clonotype was seen many times. This sequence joins TRBV29-1 and TRBJ1-1, with D possibly matching TRBD1 (5 bases). There are 14 residues in the CDR3. Between the trimmed V and J ends, which lost 4 bases and 0 bases, there was a span of 12 bases. From germline, CDR1 is SQVTM and CDR2 ANQGSEA. The chain's CDR3 is CSVATANLNTEAFF. The CDR3 DNA follows: TGCAGCGTTGCGACAGCCAATTTGAACACTGAAGCTTTCTTT.

This clonotype has a count of ten or more. V usage is TRBV11-2 and J usage is TRBJ2-7; perhaps D is TRBD1 or TRBD2 (5 bases each). V was shortened by 5 bases and J by 3 bases, with 14 bases between the two germline ends. CDR3 length equals 14 residues. Germline CDR1 and CDR2: SGHAT and FQNNGV. CDR3 in DNA: TGTGCCAGCAGCCCACGATGGGACCGCTACGAGCAGTACTTC. The encoded protein is CASSPRWDRYEQYF.

There are many counts of this clonotype. The V and J genes are TRBV7-8 and TRBJ1-5, with TRBD1 matching over 7 bases. Germline CDR1 is SGHVS and CDR2 is FQNEAQ. V shed 6 bases, J shed 0 bases, and the junction held 5 bases outside the gene matches. This CDR3 region has 15 residues. Here the CDR3 reads CASSSGQVSNQPQHF. As DNA, the CDR3 is TGTGCCAGCAGTTCTGGACAGGTTAGCAATCAGCCCCAGCATTTT.

The table lists this clonotype with many counts. The V call is TRBV4-1, the J call TRBJ1-5; D remains ambiguous. With 1 base removed from V and 2 bases from J, the gap between germline ends came to 12 bases. The CDR3 has 16 residues. Germline loops: CDR1 MGHRA, CDR2 YSYEKL. The DNA of the CDR3 is TGCGCCAGCAGCCAAGCCCCTCAGAGGGGCAATCAGCCCCAGCATTTT. Its translation: CASSQAPQRGNQPQHF.

This clonotype was found many times. The genes are TRBV7-9 and TRBJ1-1; D may be TRBD1 (5 bases). V was trimmed by 5 bases and J by 11 bases, leaving 18 bases between them. Per germline, CDR1 SEHNR and CDR2 FQNEAQ (reference sequence). The CDR3 contains 13 residues. For the CDR3, the DNA is TGTGCCAGCAGCCAACAGGATGGAGTAAGTGCTTTCTTT. This codes for CASSQQDGVSAFF.

This clonotype was recorded many times. V gene TRBV15 combines with J gene TRBJ1-1, with TRBD1 as a possible D gene (6 bases). CDR1 and CDR2 (germline): LNHNV, YYDKDF (reference sequence). This CDR3 is built from 16 residues. Trimming took 0 bases from V and 2 from J, leaving 13 bases between them. The CDR3 DNA reads as TGTGCCACCAGCAGAGACCCCGGGGGGCTTAACACTGAAGCTTTCTTT. Protein sequence: CATSRDPGGLNTEAFF. The full variable domain, in which reference TRBV15 and TRBJ1-1 provide the parts outside the CDR3, is DAMVIQNPRYQVTQFGKPVTLSCSQTLNHNVMYWYQQKSSQAPKLLFHYYDKDFNNEADTPDNFQSRRPNTSFCFLDIRSPGLGDTAMYLCATSRDPGGLNTEAFFGQGTRLTVV.

On this clonotype: A much larger clone differs from this one at a single base, so this may be a read error. V gene TRBV6-1 combines with J gene TRBJ2-7; the match to TRBD1 covers 8 bases. The CDR3 extends over 15 amino acids. Germline assignment: CDR1 MNHNS and CDR2 SASEGT. Here the CDR3 DNA reads TGTGCCAGCAGTGAAGAGTGGACAGGGTCCGGCGAGGAGTACTTC. It encodes CASSEEWTGSGEEYF.

This clonotype was seen a handful of times. The rearrangement joins TRBV2 to TRBJ2-7; 8 bases align to TRBD2. The germline V gene has CDR1 SNHLY and CDR2 FYNNEI. This CDR3 is 16 amino acids long. Trimming removed 4 bases from V and 0 bases from J; junction bases left unmatched: 8. CDR3 sequence reads: CASSGNQRESSYEQYF. The DNA for the CDR3 is TGTGCCAGCAGTGGGAACCAGCGGGAGTCCTCCTACGAGCAGTACTTC.

This clonotype was seen only a few times. CDR3 sequence reads: CASSGAGQATNEKLFF. The CDR3 DNA is TGTGCCAGCTCGGGGGCTGGACAGGCAACTAATGAAAAACTGTTTTTT. This chain joins TRBV18 and TRBJ1-4; 7 nucleotides align to TRBD1. Germline V lookup: CDR1 KGHSH, CDR2 LQKENI. The CDR3 consists of 16 residues. With 6 bases clipped from V and 0 bases from J, the junction kept 7 bases outside the gene matches.

This clonotype was detected many times. The rearrangement links TRBV12-5 to TRBJ2-3; TRBD2 aligns across 9 bases. The ends lost 5 bases at V and 4 bases at J; junction bases unmatched: 13. The CDR3 is 17 residues long. Germline CDR1 and CDR2: LGHNT and FRNRAP. For the CDR3, the DNA is TGTGCTAGTGGTCCCCCCTCGGCGGGAGGGCCGGCAGATACGCAGTATTTT. Encoded protein: CASGPPSAGGPADTQYF.

The sample holds a few counts of this clonotype. The V call is TRBV4-2, the J call TRBJ1-5; D not certain. Between the trimmed V and J ends, which lost 0 bases and 2 bases, there was a span of 11 bases. This CDR3 has 16 amino acids. Germline CDR1 LGHNA, CDR2 YNFKEQ. The chain's CDR3 is CASSQEGQWGNQPQHF. CDR3 nucleotide sequence: TGTGCCAGCAGCCAAGAAGGCCAATGGGGCAATCAGCCCCAGCATTTT.

This clonotype was observed many times. V usage is TRBV7-2 and J usage is TRBJ2-7; the match to TRBD2 covers 8 bases. Germline V gene sequence: CDR1 SGHTA, CDR2 FQGNSA. Trimming at V came to 2 bases and at J to 2 bases, leaving 8 bases not matched to a gene. The CDR3 has 16 amino acids. The CDR3 region is CASSLRGGSGAYEQYF. The DNA for the CDR3 is TGTGCCAGCAGCTTAAGAGGCGGTAGCGGGGCCTACGAGCAGTACTTC.

This clonotype was counted many times. V is TRBV5-1 and J is TRBJ2-1; 7 nucleotides align to TRBD1. The CDR3 runs to 17 residues. The germline CDR1 and CDR2 sequences are SGHRS and YFSETQ. Trimming took 0 bases from V and 0 from J; bases not matched to a gene: 6. The CDR3: CASSLAGTAYSYNEQFF. The CDR3 DNA is TGCGCCAGCAGCTTGGCCGGGACAGCTTACTCCTACAATGAGCAGTTCTTC. Full variable domain (outside the CDR3, taken from reference TRBV5-1 and TRBJ2-1): KAGVTQTPRYLIKTRGQQVTLSCSPISGHRSVSWYQQTPGQGLQFLFEYFSETQRNKGNFPGRFSGRQFSNSRSEMNVSTLELGDSALYLCASSLAGTAYSYNEQFFGPGTRLTVL.

This clonotype occurred many times. The rearrangement links TRBV15 to TRBJ1-5, with D maybe TRBD1 (5 bases). The V end lost 0 bases, the J end lost 4 bases, and 22 bases lay between the germline ends. Germline CDR1 is LNHNV and CDR2 is YYDKDF (reference sequence). CDR3 length: 19 residues. CDR3 region: CATSRDQSDTWNLNQPQHF. CDR3 nucleotide sequence: TGTGCCACCAGCAGAGACCAATCGGACACTTGGAATCTGAATCAGCCCCAGCATTTT.

This clonotype came up many times. V gene TRBV5-1 combines with J gene TRBJ2-5; D possibly corresponds to TRBD1 (6 bases). The CDR3 consists of 16 residues. The V end was cut by 0 bases, the J end by 0 bases, with 12 bases between. The germline V gene has CDR1 SGHRS and CDR2 YFSETQ. The CDR3 region is CASSLGVGGNQETQYF. The CDR3 DNA sequence: TGCGCCAGCAGCTTGGGGGTTGGGGGCAACCAAGAGACCCAGTACTTC.

The sample holds many counts of this clonotype. V usage is TRBV7-9 and J usage is TRBJ1-5, with D perhaps TRBD1 (6 bases). Trimming removed 2 bases at V and 9 bases at J, with 17 bases between. Germline CDR1 and CDR2: SEHNR and FQNEAQ (reference sequence). CDR3 length: 15 residues. DNA for the CDR3: TGTGCCAGCAGCTTACTCCCCGGGGGCTCCGGGCCCCAGCATTTT. Residues: CASSLLPGGSGPQHF.

This clonotype was observed at least ten times. The V call is TRBV7-9, the J call TRBJ2-7; 7 bases line up with TRBD1. The CDR3 has 15 amino acids. Germline assignment: CDR1 SEHNR and CDR2 FQNEAQ (reference sequence). Germline trimming cut 6 bases from V and 2 bases from J; bases unmatched to any gene: 10. The CDR3 loop is CASSGRTGPTYEQYF. CDR3 DNA sequence: TGTGCCAGCAGTGGACGGACAGGACCTACCTACGAGCAGTACTTC.

This clonotype was seen many times. The chain joins TRBV20-1 to TRBJ2-1, with 9 bases matching TRBD1. CDR1 and CDR2 (germline): DFQATT, SNEGSKA (reference sequence). V shed 2 bases and J 7 bases; nucleotides not matched to a gene: 3. CDR3 size: 13 residues. CDR3 sequence (DNA): TGCAGTGCTAGAAGACAGGGGGTGAATGAGCAGTTCTTC. As protein: CSARRQGVNEQFF.